This is a list of T cell receptor beta chains from one sample in a study of blood T cells in healthy people across ages. A single record per CDR3 protein comes from TCRdb applying MiXCR to the 5' RACE reads. This sample has over 600,000 distinct CDR3 sequences; roughly 21% occur once, and the top ten carry roughly 3.9%. The sample taken for sequencing was blood. The origin of the receptors is an older man in good health. Both conserved end residues are part of each CDR3. D genes are given only for firm matches. Clone sizes are given selectively: once, few, many, or a class where the clone is expanded.

d_gene: TRBD2
j_gene: TRBJ2-5
abundance: .
v_gene: TRBV20-1
CDR3nt: TGCAGTGCCCCCGGGTGGGGACTAGCGGGCCTACTCCCTCAAGAGACCCAGTACTTC
CDR3aa: CSAPGWGLAGLLPQETQYF

d_gene: .
j_gene: TRBJ2-5
abundance: .
v_gene: TRBV12-3/TRBV12-4
CDR3nt: TGTGCCACCAGTTTAACCGGGGGCCAAGAGACCCAGTACTTC
CDR3aa: CATSLTGGQETQYF

d_gene: TRBD1
j_gene: TRBJ1-5
abundance: few
v_gene: TRBV2
CDR3nt: TGTGCCAGCAGCCCGGATAACAGGGGTTGGGGTCAGCCCCAGCATTTT
CDR3aa: CASSPDNRGWGQPQHF

d_gene: .
j_gene: TRBJ2-3
abundance: .
v_gene: TRBV11-2
CDR3nt: TGTGCCAGCAGCTCTAGTCGGCTAGATCGCACAGATACGCAGTATTTT
CDR3aa: CASSSSRLDRTDTQYF

d_gene: .
j_gene: TRBJ2-7
abundance: many
v_gene: TRBV5-1
CDR3nt: TGCGCCAGCAGCTTGGTTAGAGGGAACGAGCAGTACTTC
CDR3aa: CASSLVRGNEQYF

d_gene: .
j_gene: TRBJ2-6
abundance: .
v_gene: TRBV3-1
CDR3nt: TGTGCCAGCAGCCATTATGCTCCAGGGGCCAACGTCCTGACTTTC
CDR3aa: CASSHYAPGANVLTF

d_gene: TRBD2
j_gene: TRBJ2-2
abundance: .
v_gene: TRBV10-2
CDR3nt: TGCGCCAGCAGGATAGCGGGAGAAGGATCCGGGGAGCTGTTTTTT
CDR3aa: CASRIAGEGSGELFF

d_gene: .
j_gene: TRBJ2-7
abundance: .
v_gene: TRBV24-1
CDR3nt: TGTGCCACCGCTGGGGCGCAGGCTTACGAGCAGTACTTC
CDR3aa: CATAGAQAYEQYF

d_gene: TRBD2
j_gene: TRBJ2-1
abundance: .
v_gene: TRBV4-1
CDR3nt: TGCGCCAGCAGCCAAGATCTAGCGGGGGCCGATGAGCAGTTCTTC
CDR3aa: CASSQDLAGADEQFF

d_gene: .
j_gene: TRBJ2-3
abundance: .
v_gene: TRBV9
CDR3nt: TGTGCCAGCAGCGTACAGCCCCAAGTCACAGATACGCAGTATTTT
CDR3aa: CASSVQPQVTDTQYF

d_gene: .
j_gene: TRBJ1-3
abundance: .
v_gene: TRBV28
CDR3nt: TGTGCCAGCAGTCCCCCCGATGGAAACACCATATATTTT
CDR3aa: CASSPPDGNTIYF

d_gene: .
j_gene: TRBJ2-5
abundance: .
v_gene: TRBV18
CDR3nt: TGTGCCAGCTCACCGCCTAGTATCCGGACCCAGTACTTC
CDR3aa: CASSPPSIRTQYF

d_gene: .
j_gene: TRBJ2-3
abundance: .
v_gene: TRBV7-8
CDR3nt: TGTGCCAGCAGTCTCCGGGACAAGGGCACAGATACGCAGTATTTT
CDR3aa: CASSLRDKGTDTQYF

d_gene: .
j_gene: TRBJ2-7
abundance: .
v_gene: TRBV20-1
CDR3nt: TGCAGTGCTAGAGGGGCAGTCTCCTACGAGCAGTACTTC
CDR3aa: CSARGAVSYEQYF

d_gene: TRBD1
j_gene: TRBJ2-5
abundance: many
v_gene: TRBV5-1
CDR3nt: TGCGCCAGCAGCCAAGGAGGACAGGGACAGACCCAGTACTTC
CDR3aa: CASSQGGQGQTQYF

d_gene: .
j_gene: TRBJ2-5
abundance: .
v_gene: TRBV5-1
CDR3nt: TGCGCCAGCAGCTTGGCGTTTGATTCAGGGGCCCAAGAGACCCAGTACTTC
CDR3aa: CASSLAFDSGAQETQYF

d_gene: TRBD2
j_gene: TRBJ2-2
abundance: many
v_gene: TRBV20-1
CDR3nt: TGCAGTGCTAGTAGGCTAGCGGGAGTCGGGGAGCTGTTTTTT
CDR3aa: CSASRLAGVGELFF

d_gene: .
j_gene: TRBJ1-1
abundance: few
v_gene: TRBV5-1
CDR3nt: TGCGCCAGCAGCTTAGCAGGACCGTTGGAAGCTTTCTTT
CDR3aa: CASSLAGPLEAFF

d_gene: TRBD2
j_gene: TRBJ2-7
abundance: few
v_gene: TRBV28
CDR3nt: TGTGCCAGCAGTTTAGGGGCTAGCGGGCCCTACGAGCAGTACTTC
CDR3aa: CASSLGASGPYEQYF

d_gene: .
j_gene: TRBJ2-7
abundance: few
v_gene: TRBV3-1
CDR3nt: TGTGCCAGCAGCCTACAAGGGGCGGGATTCGAGCAGTACTTC
CDR3aa: CASSLQGAGFEQYF

d_gene: .
j_gene: TRBJ1-4
abundance: .
v_gene: TRBV25-1
CDR3nt: TGTGCCAGCACCGGGGGGGTAGGGGAAAAACTGTTTTTT
CDR3aa: CASTGGVGEKLFF

d_gene: TRBD1
j_gene: TRBJ1-1
abundance: .
v_gene: TRBV10-3
CDR3nt: TGTGCCATTAAAGGGACAGAGAACACTGAAGCTTTCTTT
CDR3aa: CAIKGTENTEAFF

d_gene: TRBD2
j_gene: TRBJ2-1
abundance: few
v_gene: TRBV12-3/TRBV12-4
CDR3nt: TGTGCCAGCACCATAGCGGGAGGGGGGTACAATGAGCAGTTCTTC
CDR3aa: CASTIAGGGYNEQFF

d_gene: TRBD2
j_gene: TRBJ2-1
abundance: .
v_gene: TRBV6-1
CDR3nt: TGTGCCAGCAGTGAGTCGGGGGGCTTTAGCGGGACCAGGCAGTTCTTC
CDR3aa: CASSESGGFSGTRQFF

d_gene: TRBD2
j_gene: TRBJ2-1
abundance: few
v_gene: TRBV20-1
CDR3nt: TGCAGTGGGGCCAGCGGGACCTACAATGAGCAGTTCTTC
CDR3aa: CSGASGTYNEQFF

d_gene: TRBD2
j_gene: TRBJ2-7
abundance: .
v_gene: TRBV6-5
CDR3nt: TGTGCCAGCAGTCCCGGACTAGCGGCACTCCACGAGCAGTACTTC
CDR3aa: CASSPGLAALHEQYF

d_gene: .
j_gene: TRBJ2-7
abundance: .
v_gene: TRBV4-1
CDR3nt: TGCGCCAGCAGCCGCCCCGGAGCTGATCAGTACTTC
CDR3aa: CASSRPGADQYF

d_gene: .
j_gene: TRBJ2-3
abundance: few
v_gene: TRBV5-1
CDR3nt: TGCGCCAGCACCCCTCGGTGGCAGGAGATCACAGATACGCAGTATTTT
CDR3aa: CASTPRWQEITDTQYF

d_gene: .
j_gene: TRBJ1-4
abundance: many
v_gene: TRBV7-2
CDR3nt: TGTGCCAGCAGCTTTTCGGGGGTTCCTAATGAAAAACTGTTTTTT
CDR3aa: CASSFSGVPNEKLFF

d_gene: .
j_gene: TRBJ2-3
abundance: .
v_gene: TRBV11-2
CDR3nt: TGTGCCAGCAGCTTAGGATCGGCTTCTAGCACAGATACGCAGTATTTT
CDR3aa: CASSLGSASSTDTQYF

d_gene: .
j_gene: TRBJ2-1
abundance: few
v_gene: TRBV5-1
CDR3nt: TGCGCCAGCAGCCGGGACGGGAATGAGCAGTTCTTC
CDR3aa: CASSRDGNEQFF

d_gene: .
j_gene: TRBJ2-6
abundance: few
v_gene: TRBV4-1
CDR3nt: TGCGCCAGCAGCCAAGAATCCGGGACTGGGGCCAACGTCCTGACTTTC
CDR3aa: CASSQESGTGANVLTF

d_gene: TRBD1
j_gene: TRBJ2-1
abundance: few
v_gene: TRBV7-3
CDR3nt: TGTGCCAGCAGTCCTCGACAGGGGTCTGAGCAGTTCTTC
CDR3aa: CASSPRQGSEQFF

d_gene: TRBD1
j_gene: TRBJ2-5
abundance: few
v_gene: TRBV7-9
CDR3nt: TGTGCCAGTTCCCCGGGACAGGGACCCGAAGAGACCCAGTACTTC
CDR3aa: CASSPGQGPEETQYF

d_gene: .
j_gene: TRBJ2-5
abundance: many
v_gene: TRBV20-1
CDR3nt: TGCAGTGCTAGAGATCCGATTGAGACCCAGTACTTC
CDR3aa: CSARDPIETQYF

d_gene: .
j_gene: TRBJ2-1
abundance: .
v_gene: TRBV15
CDR3nt: TGTGCCACCAGCAGGCCCTACAATGAGCAGTTCTTC
CDR3aa: CATSRPYNEQFF

d_gene: TRBD2
j_gene: TRBJ2-3
abundance: .
v_gene: TRBV5-1
CDR3nt: TGCGCCAGCAGCTTGGACCCTAGCGGGCCAGATACGCAGTATTTT
CDR3aa: CASSLDPSGPDTQYF

d_gene: .
j_gene: TRBJ2-1
abundance: .
v_gene: TRBV18
CDR3nt: TGTGCCAGCTCACCACGCAGCATTGAGCAGTTCTTC
CDR3aa: CASSPRSIEQFF

d_gene: TRBD2
j_gene: TRBJ2-3
abundance: few
v_gene: TRBV5-1
CDR3nt: TGCGCCAGCAGCTTGGAATTAGCGGGAGGAATAAACACAGATACGCAGTATTTT
CDR3aa: CASSLELAGGINTDTQYF